Listed below are T cell receptor beta chains from one sample, sequenced in a study of long-term antiretroviral therapy in people with HIV. The assay was immunoSEQ multiplex PCR, and TCRdb's table has in-frame clones only and misses some. Among fewer than 35,000 clones, approximately 85% were seen once, and the ten largest hold 14%. The source was unsorted PBMCs, collected 2.9 years after starting antiretroviral therapy. The receptors originated from a man aged 45-65 years with HIV. The CDR3 runs from the conserved cysteine through the conserved F or W. The D gene is left open where the match is weak. The listing skips clone size in some rows; elsewhere it reads once, few, many or a size class.

D gene: TRBD1
clone size: -
V gene: TRBV7-2
J gene: TRBJ1-5
CDR3 DNA: TGTGCCAGCAGCCCGGGAGACAGGGAGAGACAGCCCCAGCATTTT
CDR3 protein: CASSPGDRERQPQHF

D gene: -
clone size: -
V gene: TRBV29-1
J gene: TRBJ2-7
CDR3 DNA: TGCAGCGTTGAAGAGGCCGATTCGTACGACGAGCAGTACTTC
CDR3 protein: CSVEEADSYDEQYF

D gene: TRBD2
clone size: -
V gene: TRBV5-6
J gene: TRBJ2-5
CDR3 DNA: TGTGCCAGCGGGGTTCGGGGGGGTGGCCAGTACTTC
CDR3 protein: CASGVRGGGQYF

D gene: -
clone size: -
V gene: TRBV6-6
J gene: TRBJ1-1
CDR3 DNA: TGTGCCAGCAGTTACTTGGGGCTTGGGGGCACTGAAGCTTTCTTT
CDR3 protein: CASSYLGLGGTEAFF

D gene: TRBD1
clone size: -
V gene: TRBV4-1
J gene: TRBJ1-1
CDR3 DNA: TGCGCCAGCAGCCAACGGGGGGACAGCCCTTACGCTTTCTTT
CDR3 protein: CASSQRGDSPYAFF

D gene: -
clone size: -
V gene: TRBV9
J gene: TRBJ1-3
CDR3 DNA: TGTGCCTCAAGCCCAATCCTCTCTGGAAACACCATATATTTT
CDR3 protein: CASSPILSGNTIYF

D gene: TRBD1
clone size: -
V gene: TRBV4-1
J gene: TRBJ2-7
CDR3 DNA: TGCGCCAGCAGCCCTAGCCGGACAGGGGACTTATCCTACGAGCAGTACTTC
CDR3 protein: CASSPSRTGDLSYEQYF

D gene: -
clone size: once
V gene: TRBV10-3
J gene: TRBJ2-1
CDR3 DNA: TGTGCCATCAGTGAGTCACGGGGAAATAATGATGAGCAGTTCTTC
CDR3 protein: CAISESRGNNDEQFF

D gene: -
clone size: few
V gene: TRBV7-8
J gene: TRBJ1-2
CDR3 DNA: TGTGCAGTGGGTATTTATGGCTACACCTTC
CDR3 protein: CAVGIYGYTF

D gene: -
clone size: -
V gene: TRBV6-5
J gene: TRBJ2-3
CDR3 DNA: TGTGCCAGCAGTTACGCCGGGTCCACAGATACGCAGTATTTT
CDR3 protein: CASSYAGSTDTQYF

D gene: -
clone size: -
V gene: TRBV28
J gene: TRBJ1-1
CDR3 DNA: TGTGCCAGCACCCAGGAGCAGATGAACACTGAAGCTTTCTTT
CDR3 protein: CASTQEQMNTEAFF

D gene: -
clone size: -
V gene: TRBV28
J gene: TRBJ1-3
CDR3 DNA: TGTGCCAGCAGTTTGGGGGGGGCAAGTGGAAACACCATATATTTT
CDR3 protein: CASSLGGASGNTIYF

D gene: -
clone size: -
V gene: TRBV7-2
J gene: TRBJ2-2
CDR3 DNA: TGTGCCAGCAGCTTAGAAGGCAGTTTGGCCGGGGAGCTGTTTTTT
CDR3 protein: CASSLEGSLAGELFF

D gene: -
clone size: -
V gene: TRBV7-6
J gene: TRBJ2-7
CDR3 DNA: TGTGCCAGCAGCTTCGATGAGCGGGACAGCTCCTACGAGCAGTACTTC
CDR3 protein: CASSFDERDSSYEQYF

D gene: TRBD1
clone size: -
V gene: TRBV19
J gene: TRBJ2-2
CDR3 DNA: TGTGCCAGTAGTATAGTAGGGACAGTGAACACCGGGGAGCTGTTTTTT
CDR3 protein: CASSIVGTVNTGELFF

D gene: TRBD1
clone size: -
V gene: TRBV30
J gene: TRBJ1-5
CDR3 DNA: TGTGCCTACAGACAGGGGTACCAGCCCCAGCATTTT
CDR3 protein: CAYRQGYQPQHF

D gene: -
clone size: -
V gene: TRBV6-1
J gene: TRBJ2-7
CDR3 DNA: TGTGCCAGCAGTGAACCTGAGCGGGGACAGATCTTC
CDR3 protein: CASSEPERGQIF

D gene: TRBD1
clone size: -
V gene: TRBV7-8
J gene: TRBJ2-7
CDR3 DNA: TGTGCCAGCAGCGCTTGGACAGGGAGCTCCTACGAGCAGTACTTC
CDR3 protein: CASSAWTGSSYEQYF

D gene: -
clone size: few
V gene: TRBV19
J gene: TRBJ2-7
CDR3 DNA: TGTGCCAGTAGTTTTCAGGTTTCCTACGAGCAGTACTTC
CDR3 protein: CASSFQVSYEQYF

D gene: TRBD1
clone size: -
V gene: TRBV4-1
J gene: TRBJ1-4
CDR3 DNA: TGCGCCAGCAGCCTCCGGACAGGGGAAACTAATGAAAAACTGTTTTTT
CDR3 protein: CASSLRTGETNEKLFF

D gene: -
clone size: -
V gene: TRBV11-2
J gene: TRBJ2-7
CDR3 DNA: TGTGCCAGCAGCTGGGGGCAGGGTGACTACGAGCAGTACTTC
CDR3 protein: CASSWGQGDYEQYF

D gene: -
clone size: once
V gene: TRBV7-2
J gene: TRBJ2-3
CDR3 DNA: TGTGCCAGCAGCTTAGGCAGGGCCCGGGCCACAGATACGCAGTATTTT
CDR3 protein: CASSLGRARATDTQYF

D gene: -
clone size: once
V gene: TRBV27
J gene: TRBJ2-2
CDR3 DNA: TGTGCCAGCAGTTGGGACGGTACCGGGGAGCTGTTTTTT
CDR3 protein: CASSWDGTGELFF

D gene: TRBD1
clone size: -
V gene: TRBV6-6
J gene: TRBJ1-2
CDR3 DNA: TGTGCCAGCAGTGTCGGACAGGGGGTCTATGGCTACACCTTC
CDR3 protein: CASSVGQGVYGYTF

D gene: -
clone size: -
V gene: TRBV6-5
J gene: TRBJ1-4
CDR3 DNA: TGTGCCAGCAGCCCGGGATTGGAGGGTGAAAAACTGTTTTTT
CDR3 protein: CASSPGLEGEKLFF

D gene: -
clone size: -
V gene: TRBV11-2
J gene: TRBJ1-6
CDR3 DNA: TGTGCCAGCAGCTTAGATAAGGGGAGGCAAAATTCACCCCTCCACTTT
CDR3 protein: CASSLDKGRQNSPLHF

D gene: TRBD2
clone size: few
V gene: TRBV6-5
J gene: TRBJ2-3
CDR3 DNA: TGTGCCAGCAGCCCACGGGGGGGAGACACAGATACGCAGTATTTT
CDR3 protein: CASSPRGGDTDTQYF

D gene: -
clone size: few
V gene: TRBV19
J gene: TRBJ1-2
CDR3 DNA: TGTGCCAGTACTCCAACGCCAAGGGCTAACTATGGCTACACCTTC
CDR3 protein: CASTPTPRANYGYTF

D gene: TRBD2
clone size: -
V gene: TRBV29-1
J gene: TRBJ2-3
CDR3 DNA: TGCAGCGTCGCCACCGGGACTAGCGGAACAGATACGCAGTATTTT
CDR3 protein: CSVATGTSGTDTQYF

D gene: -
clone size: -
V gene: TRBV18
J gene: TRBJ2-1
CDR3 DNA: TGTGCCAGCTCTCCCCGCGAATCGAGCTCCTACAATGAGCAGTTCTTC
CDR3 protein: CASSPRESSSYNEQFF

D gene: -
clone size: -
V gene: TRBV7-2
J gene: TRBJ2-1
CDR3 DNA: TGTGCCAGCAGCTTATCCCTCGGAAGGAAGTTCTTC
CDR3 protein: CASSLSLGRKFF

D gene: TRBD1
clone size: -
V gene: TRBV7-2
J gene: TRBJ2-6
CDR3 DNA: TGTGCCAGCAGCTATCAGGGGGCTGGGGCCAACGTCCTGACTTTC
CDR3 protein: CASSYQGAGANVLTF

D gene: -
clone size: few
V gene: TRBV18
J gene: TRBJ1-5
CDR3 DNA: TGTGCCAGCTCAGAGGGGATCAATCAGCCCCAGCATTTT
CDR3 protein: CASSEGINQPQHF

D gene: TRBD2
clone size: -
V gene: TRBV6-5
J gene: TRBJ2-1
CDR3 DNA: TGTGCCAGCAGTTACCCTACTAGCGGGCCTTACAATGAGCAGTTCTTC
CDR3 protein: CASSYPTSGPYNEQFF

D gene: TRBD1
clone size: -
V gene: TRBV19
J gene: TRBJ1-1
CDR3 DNA: TGTGCCAGTAGCCGGCCTTACAGGGGGCTTGACACTGAAGCTTTCTTT
CDR3 protein: CASSRPYRGLDTEAFF

D gene: -
clone size: -
V gene: TRBV25-1
J gene: TRBJ1-1
CDR3 DNA: TGTGCCAGCAGTGAATTTGGGGAGAACACTGAAGCTTTCTTT
CDR3 protein: CASSEFGENTEAFF

D gene: -
clone size: -
V gene: TRBV6-4
J gene: TRBJ2-3
CDR3 DNA: TGTGCCTCCAAGATCACAGGTCCCCGAGGACCACGCACAGATACGCAGTATTTT
CDR3 protein: CASKITGPRGPRTDTQYF

D gene: TRBD1
clone size: -
V gene: TRBV7-3
J gene: TRBJ2-1
CDR3 DNA: TGTGCCAGCAGCCCGAGGGACAGGGGGGGAGAGCAGTTCTTC
CDR3 protein: CASSPRDRGGEQFF

D gene: TRBD1
clone size: -
V gene: TRBV19
J gene: TRBJ1-2
CDR3 DNA: TGTGCCAGTAGTCCCTTCGCGGGACAGGGTCGGTTGGTTGGCTACACCTTC
CDR3 protein: CASSPFAGQGRLVGYTF

D gene: -
clone size: few
V gene: TRBV29-1
J gene: TRBJ2-7
CDR3 DNA: TGCAGCGTTGAATTAGACGTTCGGGGAGGTCGCTACGAGCAGTACTTC
CDR3 protein: CSVELDVRGGRYEQYF

D gene: -
clone size: few
V gene: TRBV27
J gene: TRBJ1-6
CDR3 DNA: TGTGCCAGCAGTTTAGGGACCTCACCCCTCCACTTT
CDR3 protein: CASSLGTSPLHF

D gene: -
clone size: -
V gene: TRBV5-1
J gene: TRBJ2-1
CDR3 DNA: TGCGCCAGCAGCTTGGGCAATGAGCAGTTCTTC
CDR3 protein: CASSLGNEQFF

D gene: -
clone size: -
V gene: TRBV4-3
J gene: TRBJ2-2
CDR3 DNA: TGCGCCAGCAGCCAAGTAACAGGGTTTGGCGGGGAGCTGTTTTTT
CDR3 protein: CASSQVTGFGGELFF

D gene: -
clone size: -
V gene: TRBV28
J gene: TRBJ1-1
CDR3 DNA: TGTGCCAGCATCACTGGGTGGGGGGCCACTGAAGCTTTCTTT
CDR3 protein: CASITGWGATEAFF

D gene: -
clone size: -
V gene: TRBV11-2
J gene: TRBJ2-5
CDR3 DNA: TGTGCCAGCAGCACCGGGACCCTCTGGGGCCACGAGACCCAGTACTTC
CDR3 protein: CASSTGTLWGHETQYF

D gene: -
clone size: -
V gene: TRBV25-1
J gene: TRBJ2-7
CDR3 DNA: TGTGCCAGCAGTGGGAGACAGACAGGAGCGCAGTACTTC
CDR3 protein: CASSGRQTGAQYF

D gene: -
clone size: -
V gene: TRBV10-3
J gene: TRBJ2-7
CDR3 DNA: TGTGCCAGCACTGCATCGAACTACGAGCAGTACTTC
CDR3 protein: CASTASNYEQYF

D gene: -
clone size: -
V gene: TRBV9
J gene: TRBJ2-1
CDR3 DNA: TGTGCCAGCAGCGTCCCCCGGGAAGGGGGTGAGCAGTTCTTC
CDR3 protein: CASSVPREGGEQFF

D gene: -
clone size: -
V gene: TRBV6-6
J gene: TRBJ1-2
CDR3 DNA: TGTGCCAGCAGGGGATCAGGAGACTATGGCTACACCTTC
CDR3 protein: CASRGSGDYGYTF

D gene: -
clone size: -
V gene: TRBV18
J gene: TRBJ1-6
CDR3 DNA: TGTGCCAGCTCACCACCCGGGGGTTACTCACCCCTCCACTTT
CDR3 protein: CASSPPGGYSPLHF

D gene: -
clone size: -
V gene: TRBV6-6
J gene: TRBJ1-6
CDR3 DNA: TGTGCCAGCCAGGGAGGGGGATCACCCCTCCACTTT
CDR3 protein: CASQGGGSPLHF

D gene: TRBD1
clone size: -
V gene: TRBV10-2
J gene: TRBJ2-1
CDR3 DNA: TGCGCCAGCAGTGAGGCCGGGACAGGGATCGATGAGCAGTTCTTC
CDR3 protein: CASSEAGTGIDEQFF

D gene: TRBD2
clone size: -
V gene: TRBV11-2
J gene: TRBJ2-7
CDR3 DNA: TGTGCCAGCAGCTTCTCTAGCGGGGGGCGCTCCTACGAGCAGTACTTC
CDR3 protein: CASSFSSGGRSYEQYF

D gene: TRBD2
clone size: -
V gene: TRBV5-1
J gene: TRBJ2-1
CDR3 DNA: TGCGCCAGCAGCTTGAATCTAGCGGGGGGGCGTAATGAGCAGTTCTTC
CDR3 protein: CASSLNLAGGRNEQFF

D gene: -
clone size: few
V gene: TRBV7-9
J gene: TRBJ2-1
CDR3 DNA: TGTGCCAGCAGCTTAGGAACCTACAATGAGCAGTTCTTC
CDR3 protein: CASSLGTYNEQFF